The T cell receptor beta chain described here comes from a study of OX40 agonist ivuxolimab in advanced cancers. Repertoires were generated with immunoSEQ multiplex PCR, while TCRdb's copy carries only in-frame clones and drops some. The data show 50,000 to 65,000 clones, with around 85% seen just once and around 7% held by the top ten. CDR3 length: 13 amino acids. Looked up from germline, CDR1 is GTSNPN and CDR2 is SVGIG (reference sequence). The trim removed 8 bases at V and 8 bases at J, leaving 14 bases unmatched. The gene calls are TRBV30 and TRBJ1-2; TRBD1 matches 7 bases. The receptor was derived from an adult with an advanced solid tumor such as melanoma, head and neck, liver or kidney cancer. The sample was CD4+ or CD8+ T cells sorted from blood, taken in a trial of the OX40 agonist ivuxolimab. As DNA, the CDR3 is TGTGCCCTGGAGGAGGGGGCTGAGAGGGGCTACACCTTC. It is translated as CALEEGAERGYTF.